Shown below are 3 T cell receptor beta chains from a single sample sequenced in a study of CD8 T cells in ankylosing spondylitis. One entry per CDR3 protein results from TCRdb running MiXCR on the 5' RACE reads. The sample holds fewer than 350,000 distinct CDR3 sequences; roughly 10% are singletons and the top ten take 9.1%. Input material: blood, either unsorted or a sorted T cell fraction (not recorded which). Every receptor here comes from a female donor with ankylosing spondylitis or in good health (not recorded which).

There are many counts of this clonotype. The CDR3 sequence is CSARVPGYNEQFF. The CDR3 region has the DNA TGCAGTGCTAGAGTACCGGGGTACAATGAGCAGTTCTTC. The chain uses TRBV20-1 and TRBJ2-1, with D possibly matching TRBD2 (5 bases). V was cut by 1 base and J by 4 bases, with 8 bases left in between. CDR1 is DFQATT and CDR2 is SNEGSKA in the germline V gene (reference sequence). The CDR3 spans 13 residues.

This clonotype has ten or more counts. The J gene is TRBJ2-6, the V gene TRBV5-1, with TRBD1 identical over 8 bases. This CDR3 contains 17 residues. From germline, CDR1 is SGHRS and CDR2 YFSETQ. The V and J ends lost 4 bases and 0 bases, in that order; junction bases with no gene match: 6. The CDR3 sequence: CASSPRTGSSGANVLTF. The CDR3 nucleotides read TGCGCCAGCAGCCCCAGGACAGGGAGCTCTGGGGCCAACGTCCTGACTTTC.

This clonotype was found many times. V gene TRBV6-5 combines with J gene TRBJ1-1; no firm D call. Germline V CDR1 and CDR2: MNHEY, SVGAGI. V shed 3 bases and J shed 4 bases, with 15 bases lying between them. The CDR3 covers 15 residues. The CDR3 DNA is TGTGCCAGCAGTTATCTCCCCGGGGTACGCACTGAAGCTTTCTTT. This gives the protein CASSYLPGVRTEAFF.